This T cell receptor (beta chain) was recovered during a study of CXCR3 chemokines and chemotherapy response in bladder cancer. TCRdb analysed the PCR reads with MiXCR anew, one entry per CDR3 protein. The sample consists of roughly 1,200 distinct CDR3 sequences, 19% of them appearing once. Germline CDR1 is SNHLY and CDR2 is FYNNEI. The CDR3 covers 16 residues. V was pared by 6 bases and J by 0 bases, with 15 bases between. V and J are TRBV2 and TRBJ2-1; tentative D call: TRBD2 (6 bases). This receptor was taken from a human donor with bladder cancer that did not respond to neoadjuvant chemotherapy. This specimen was acquired from a patient whose treatment included neoadjuvant chemotherapy. As DNA, the CDR3 is TGTGCCAGCAGCTCACTGGGGACTCACTCCTACAATGAGCAGTTCTTC. It specifies CASSSLGTHSYNEQFF.